A selection of T cell receptor beta chains follows, all from one sample in a study of identical twins. TCRdb re-derived calls from the 5' RACE reads in MiXCR, one entry per CDR3 protein. The sample shows just under 550,000 distinct CDR3 sequences, 13% to 15% of them seen only once. These data also featured in a second study, about yellow fever vaccine responses in identical twins.

Sample: CD4+ T cells sorted from blood. These TCRs come from a woman in her late teens or twenties in good health. Both conserved end residues are part of each CDR3. The order of the fields is D gene, V gene, clone size, J gene, CDR3 protein, CDR3 DNA. A D gene is named only where the DNA matches it firmly. The size entry is marked missing in some rows and otherwise reads once, few, many or a size class.

D: NA; V: TRBV2; size: many; J: TRBJ1-2; CDR3: CASSPPGPYGYTF; DNA: TGTGCCAGCAGTCCTCCGGGACCCTATGGCTACACCTTC
D: TRBD1; V: TRBV5-1; size: NA; J: TRBJ2-1; CDR3: CASSWAGTGGPYNEQFF; DNA: TGCGCCAGCAGCTGGGCCGGGACAGGGGGCCCTTACAATGAGCAGTTCTTC
D: NA; V: TRBV24-1; size: NA; J: TRBJ1-4; CDR3: CATSPGGGEKLFF; DNA: TGTGCCACCAGCCCGGGGGGGGGTGAAAAACTGTTTTTT
D: NA; V: TRBV5-6; size: NA; J: TRBJ2-2; CDR3: CASVGWDTGELFF; DNA: TGTGCCAGCGTGGGGTGGGACACCGGGGAGCTGTTTTTT
D: NA; V: TRBV5-1; size: few; J: TRBJ2-5; CDR3: CASSPKTGQETQYF; DNA: TGCGCCAGCAGCCCCAAGACAGGACAAGAGACCCAGTACTTC
D: NA; V: TRBV5-1; size: NA; J: TRBJ2-1; CDR3: CASSSRQGSCNEQFF; DNA: TGCGCCAGCAGCTCCCGGCAGGGTTCCTGCAATGAGCAGTTCTTC
D: TRBD2; V: TRBV20-1; size: few; J: TRBJ2-3; CDR3: CSAPGLAGTDTQYF; DNA: TGCAGTGCCCCGGGACTAGCTGGTACAGATACGCAGTATTTT
D: TRBD2; V: TRBV3-1; size: few; J: TRBJ2-1; CDR3: CASSQERLAGGRNEQFF; DNA: TGTGCCAGCAGCCAAGAGAGACTAGCGGGAGGACGGAATGAGCAGTTCTTC
D: NA; V: TRBV6-1; size: NA; J: TRBJ1-2; CDR3: CASRKQESIGYTF; DNA: TGTGCCAGCAGGAAACAGGAGAGTATAGGCTACACCTTC
D: TRBD2; V: TRBV12-3/TRBV12-4; size: NA; J: TRBJ2-5; CDR3: CASSRSGSFKETQYF; DNA: TGTGCCAGCAGTAGAAGCGGGAGCTTCAAAGAGACCCAGTACTTC
D: NA; V: TRBV7-9; size: few; J: TRBJ1-4; CDR3: CASSLAAEANEKLFF; DNA: TGTGCCAGCAGCTTAGCGGCGGAAGCTAATGAAAAACTGTTTTTT
D: NA; V: TRBV12-3/TRBV12-4; size: NA; J: TRBJ2-7; CDR3: CASRLDPLYEQYF; DNA: TGTGCCAGCAGGCTCGACCCCCTCTACGAGCAGTACTTC
D: NA; V: TRBV12-3/TRBV12-4; size: NA; J: TRBJ2-1; CDR3: CASRQFQGGNYNEQFF; DNA: TGTGCCAGCAGGCAATTTCAGGGGGGAAACTACAATGAGCAGTTCTTC
D: NA; V: TRBV7-9; size: many; J: TRBJ2-7; CDR3: CASSWGNEQYF; DNA: TGTGCCAGCAGCTGGGGGAACGAGCAGTACTTC
D: NA; V: TRBV6-5; size: few; J: TRBJ2-3; CDR3: CASSSPREDTQYF; DNA: TGTGCCAGCAGTTCCCCAAGGGAAGATACGCAGTATTTT
D: NA; V: TRBV20-1; size: few; J: TRBJ1-2; CDR3: CSARGRKSVYGYTF; DNA: TGCAGTGCTAGAGGACGGAAGTCCGTCTATGGCTACACCTTC
D: NA; V: TRBV11-3; size: NA; J: TRBJ1-1; CDR3: CASSPDRTTEAFF; DNA: TGTGCCAGCAGCCCCGACAGGACTACTGAAGCTTTCTTT
D: TRBD1; V: TRBV20-1; size: few; J: TRBJ1-4; CDR3: CSARVQGGEKLFF; DNA: TGCAGTGCCAGGGTACAGGGGGGTGAAAAACTGTTTTTT
D: NA; V: TRBV14; size: NA; J: TRBJ2-2; CDR3: CASSQAGTYTGELFF; DNA: TGTGCCAGCAGCCAAGCCGGGACTTACACCGGGGAGCTGTTTTTT
D: TRBD1; V: TRBV5-1; size: NA; J: TRBJ2-5; CDR3: CASSLGDRVKETQYF; DNA: TGCGCCAGCAGCTTGGGGGACAGGGTTAAAGAGACCCAGTACTTC
D: NA; V: TRBV28; size: few; J: TRBJ1-2; CDR3: CASSLRGAGGGYTF; DNA: TGTGCCAGCAGTTTAAGGGGGGCTGGTGGTGGCTACACCTTC
D: NA; V: TRBV7-9; size: NA; J: TRBJ1-2; CDR3: CASSQTLAYGYTF; DNA: TGTGCCAGCAGCCAAACCCTCGCGTATGGCTACACCTTC
D: TRBD2; V: TRBV9; size: NA; J: TRBJ2-2; CDR3: CASSVDGRSVLFF; DNA: TGTGCCAGCAGCGTAGACGGGAGGTCCGTGCTGTTTTTT
D: TRBD2; V: TRBV28; size: few; J: TRBJ2-2; CDR3: CASSLRGVTGELFF; DNA: TGTGCCAGCAGTTTACGGGGGGTCACCGGGGAGCTGTTTTTT
D: NA; V: TRBV20-1; size: few; J: TRBJ2-1; CDR3: CSARDGIDEQFF; DNA: TGCAGTGCTAGAGATGGAATTGATGAGCAGTTCTTC
D: TRBD1; V: TRBV15; size: few; J: TRBJ2-1; CDR3: CATSRPSGQVNNEQFF; DNA: TGTGCCACCAGCAGACCGTCGGGACAGGTAAACAATGAGCAGTTCTTC
D: TRBD2; V: TRBV7-3; size: NA; J: TRBJ2-7; CDR3: CASSIHGTRDYEQYF; DNA: TGTGCCAGCAGCATACATGGGACTAGAGACTACGAGCAGTACTTC
D: TRBD1; V: TRBV7-2; size: few; J: TRBJ2-7; CDR3: CASSLARTGSYEQYF; DNA: TGTGCCAGCAGCTTAGCGCGGACAGGTTCCTACGAGCAGTACTTC
D: NA; V: TRBV6-4; size: few; J: TRBJ2-1; CDR3: CASSARGSEGRGKYNEQFF; DNA: TGTGCCAGCAGCGCTCGGGGATCGGAGGGCCGTGGGAAATACAATGAGCAGTTCTTC
D: TRBD2; V: TRBV11-1; size: few; J: TRBJ2-1; CDR3: CASSLVVVSSGRALDYNEQFF; DNA: TGTGCCAGCAGCTTAGTTGTTGTGTCCAGCGGGAGGGCCCTAGATTACAATGAGCAGTTCTTC
D: TRBD1; V: TRBV12-3/TRBV12-4; size: NA; J: TRBJ1-4; CDR3: CASSPPDRGNEKLFF; DNA: TGTGCCAGCAGTCCCCCGGACAGGGGAAATGAAAAACTGTTTTTT
D: NA; V: TRBV2; size: NA; J: TRBJ1-1; CDR3: CASSVGLGQNTEAFF; DNA: TGTGCCAGCAGTGTTGGGTTGGGGCAAAACACTGAAGCTTTCTTT
D: NA; V: TRBV20-1; size: NA; J: TRBJ2-5; CDR3: CSAQQGDRETQYF; DNA: TGCAGCGCCCAACAAGGTGACCGGGAGACCCAGTACTTC
D: NA; V: TRBV5-1; size: many; J: TRBJ1-1; CDR3: CASSGDGQNTEAFF; DNA: TGCGCCAGCAGTGGGGACGGACAGAACACTGAAGCTTTCTTT
D: TRBD2; V: TRBV3-1; size: NA; J: TRBJ2-5; CDR3: CASTPSGAGETQYF; DNA: TGTGCCAGCACCCCTAGCGGGGCAGGAGAGACCCAGTACTTC
D: TRBD1; V: TRBV3-1; size: few; J: TRBJ2-7; CDR3: CASSHTDRGLDF; DNA: TGTGCCAGCAGCCACACAGACAGGGGATTGGACTTC
D: TRBD2; V: TRBV2; size: NA; J: TRBJ2-7; CDR3: CASSEGASGAYEQYF; DNA: TGTGCCAGCAGTGAAGGGGCTAGCGGGGCCTACGAGCAGTACTTC
D: NA; V: TRBV20-1; size: few; J: TRBJ1-1; CDR3: CSALGGRWYTEAFF; DNA: TGCAGTGCCCTTGGGGGGCGATGGTACACTGAAGCTTTCTTT
D: TRBD2; V: TRBV6-2/TRBV6-3; size: few; J: TRBJ2-1; CDR3: CASSLRLAGSSYNEQFF; DNA: TGTGCCAGCAGCCTCCGACTAGCGGGAAGTAGCTACAATGAGCAGTTCTTC
D: NA; V: TRBV20-1; size: few; J: TRBJ1-1; CDR3: CSARALPENTEAFF; DNA: TGCAGTGCTAGAGCCCTACCAGAGAACACTGAAGCTTTCTTT
D: NA; V: TRBV24-1; size: NA; J: TRBJ1-5; CDR3: CATSDPRQNNQPQHF; DNA: TGTGCCACCAGTGACCCTCGACAGAACAATCAGCCCCAGCATTTT
D: NA; V: TRBV12-3/TRBV12-4; size: NA; J: TRBJ1-1; CDR3: CASSSRTPLNTEAFF; DNA: TGTGCCAGCAGTTCTCGGACACCTTTGAACACTGAAGCTTTCTTT
D: NA; V: TRBV15; size: few; J: TRBJ2-1; CDR3: CATSRVGRAPSSYNEQFF; DNA: TGTGCCACCAGCAGAGTCGGGAGAGCACCTAGCTCCTACAATGAGCAGTTCTTC